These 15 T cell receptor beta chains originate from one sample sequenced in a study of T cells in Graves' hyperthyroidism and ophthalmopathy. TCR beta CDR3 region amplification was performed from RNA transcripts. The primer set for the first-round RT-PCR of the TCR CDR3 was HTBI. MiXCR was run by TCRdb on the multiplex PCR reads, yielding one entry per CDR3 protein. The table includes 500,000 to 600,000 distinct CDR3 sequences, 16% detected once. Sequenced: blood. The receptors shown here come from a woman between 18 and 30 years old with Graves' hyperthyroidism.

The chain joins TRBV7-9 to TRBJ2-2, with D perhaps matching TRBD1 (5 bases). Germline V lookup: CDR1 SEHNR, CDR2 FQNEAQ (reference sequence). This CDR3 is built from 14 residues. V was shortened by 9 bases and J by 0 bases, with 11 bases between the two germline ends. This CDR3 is CARDRLANTGELFF. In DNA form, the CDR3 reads TGTGCCAGAGACAGACTCGCGAACACCGGGGAGCTGTTTTTT.

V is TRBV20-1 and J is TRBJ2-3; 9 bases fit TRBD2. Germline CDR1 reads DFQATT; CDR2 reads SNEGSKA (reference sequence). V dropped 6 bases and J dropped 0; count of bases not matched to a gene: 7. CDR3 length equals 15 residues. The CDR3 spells CSATRLAESTDTQYF. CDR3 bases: TGCAGTGCGACCCGACTAGCGGAGAGCACAGATACGCAGTATTTT.

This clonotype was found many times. CDR3 region: CASSQDRGTAHGYTF. The CDR3, as DNA: TGTGCCAGCAGCCAAGACAGGGGGACGGCCCATGGCTACACCTTC. This chain connects TRBV3-1 to TRBJ1-2, with 7 bases lining up with TRBD1. This CDR3 has 15 residues. The trim removed 0 bases at V and 6 bases at J, leaving 7 bases unmatched. Germline V gene lookup returns CDR1 LGHDT and CDR2 YNNKEL (reference sequence).

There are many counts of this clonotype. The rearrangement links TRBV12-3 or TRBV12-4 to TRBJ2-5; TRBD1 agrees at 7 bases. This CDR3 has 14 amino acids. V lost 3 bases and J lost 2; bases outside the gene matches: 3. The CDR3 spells CASSFGQEQETQYF. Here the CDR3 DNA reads TGTGCCAGCAGTTTCGGACAGGAACAAGAGACCCAGTACTTC.

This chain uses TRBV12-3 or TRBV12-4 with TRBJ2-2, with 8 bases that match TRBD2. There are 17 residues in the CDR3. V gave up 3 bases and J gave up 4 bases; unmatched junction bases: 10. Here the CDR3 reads CASSFVAGRLSTGELFF. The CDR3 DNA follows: TGTGCCAGCAGTTTTGTAGCGGGAAGGTTGAGCACCGGGGAGCTGTTTTTT.

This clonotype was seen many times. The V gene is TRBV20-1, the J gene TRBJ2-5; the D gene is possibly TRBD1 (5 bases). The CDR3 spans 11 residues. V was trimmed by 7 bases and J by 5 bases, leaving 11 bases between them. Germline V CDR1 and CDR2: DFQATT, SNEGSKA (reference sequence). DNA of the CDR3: TGCAGTGTAGTGACAGCGGAGACCCAGTACTTC. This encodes CSVVTAETQYF.

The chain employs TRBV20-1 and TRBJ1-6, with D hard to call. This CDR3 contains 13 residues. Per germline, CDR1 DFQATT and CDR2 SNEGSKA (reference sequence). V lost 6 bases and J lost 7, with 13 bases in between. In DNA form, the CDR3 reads TGCAGTGCCACGGCCGATTTGAATTCACCCCTCCACTTT. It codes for CSATADLNSPLHF.

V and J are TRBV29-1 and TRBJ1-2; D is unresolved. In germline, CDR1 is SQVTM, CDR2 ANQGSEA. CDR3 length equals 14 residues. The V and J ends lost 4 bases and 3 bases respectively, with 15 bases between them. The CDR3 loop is CSVVTGPWDYGYTF. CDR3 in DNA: TGCAGCGTTGTTACCGGGCCTTGGGACTATGGCTACACCTTC.

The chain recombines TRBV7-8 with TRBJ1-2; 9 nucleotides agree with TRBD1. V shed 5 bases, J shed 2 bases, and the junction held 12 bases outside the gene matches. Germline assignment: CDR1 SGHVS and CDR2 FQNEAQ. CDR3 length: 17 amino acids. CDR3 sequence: CASSPRTGAIKNYGYTF. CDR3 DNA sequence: TGTGCCAGCAGCCCGAGGACAGGGGCTATTAAGAACTATGGCTACACCTTC.

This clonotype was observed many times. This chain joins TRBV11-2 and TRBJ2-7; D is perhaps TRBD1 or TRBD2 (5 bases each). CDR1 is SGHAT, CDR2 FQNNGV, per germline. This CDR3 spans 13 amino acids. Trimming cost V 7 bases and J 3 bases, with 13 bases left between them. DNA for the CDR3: TGTGCCAGCACGCCCGGGACCAGCTACGAGCAGTACTTC. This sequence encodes CASTPGTSYEQYF.

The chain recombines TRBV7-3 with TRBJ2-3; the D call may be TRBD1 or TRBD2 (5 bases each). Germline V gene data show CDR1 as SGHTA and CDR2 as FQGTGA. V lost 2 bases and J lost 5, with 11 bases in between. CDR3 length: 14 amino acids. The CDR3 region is CASSLGGAKDTQYF. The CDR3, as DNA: TGTGCCAGCAGCTTAGGGGGAGCCAAAGATACGCAGTATTTT.

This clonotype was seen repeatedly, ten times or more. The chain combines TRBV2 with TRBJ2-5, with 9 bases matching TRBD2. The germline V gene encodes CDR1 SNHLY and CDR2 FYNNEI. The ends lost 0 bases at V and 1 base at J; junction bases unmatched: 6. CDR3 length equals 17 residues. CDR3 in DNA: TGTGCCAGCAGTGAAGCGCGGGGGGGGGCGTCCCAAGAGACCCAGTACTTC. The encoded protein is CASSEARGGASQETQYF.

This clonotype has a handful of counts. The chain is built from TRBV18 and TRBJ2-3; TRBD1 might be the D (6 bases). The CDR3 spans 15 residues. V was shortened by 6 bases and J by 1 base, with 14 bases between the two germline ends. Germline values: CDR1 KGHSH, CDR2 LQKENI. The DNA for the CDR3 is TGTGCCAGCTCCCCGACAGGTTTTCGCACAGATACGCAGTATTTT. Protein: CASSPTGFRTDTQYF.

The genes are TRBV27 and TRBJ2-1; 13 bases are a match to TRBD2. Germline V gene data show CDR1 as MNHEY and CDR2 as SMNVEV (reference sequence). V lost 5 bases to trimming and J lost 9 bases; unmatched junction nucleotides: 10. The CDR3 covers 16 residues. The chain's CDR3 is CASSPIGTSGVPEQFF. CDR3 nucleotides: TGTGCCAGCAGTCCGATTGGGACTAGCGGGGTGCCTGAGCAGTTCTTC.

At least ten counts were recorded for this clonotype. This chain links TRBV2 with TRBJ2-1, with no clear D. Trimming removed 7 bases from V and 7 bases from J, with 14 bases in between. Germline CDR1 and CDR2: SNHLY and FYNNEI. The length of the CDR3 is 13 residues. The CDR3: CASTSLGGNEQFF. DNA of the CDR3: TGTGCCAGCACCTCTTTAGGTGGGAATGAGCAGTTCTTC.